The source of this T cell receptor (beta chain) is a study of control samples from healthy donors and cancer patients (dated by TCRdb to the early 2020s). From cysteine to phenylalanine, the CDR3 is 13 amino acids long. Kept here is only the CDR3 DNA, which spans 39 bases and is read in frame from base 1. The germline V gene yields WSHSY for CDR1 and SAAADI for CDR2. V is reduced by 1 base and J by 6 bases, leaving a spacing of 7 bases between them. Regarding this clone: What this receptor recognizes is not known. No qualities accompany the bases; no much larger clone lies one base away.

The receptor library was made with the immunoSEQ multiplex PCR assay. Held by TCRdb, this immuneACCESS table contains in-frame sequences only and omits some clones. Under half of the omission traces to an unresolved V gene where checked; the cause of the rest is unknown. This sample is represented by some 150,000 clones; 91% of them were singletons. The ten most abundant clones make up 3% to 3.5% of the sample. Sample: blood. This TCR derives from a man aged 25-40 years in good health. The chain is assembled from TRBV10-2 and TRBJ1-5; the D gene is not confidently resolved. CDR3 reads: CASSELGPQPQHF. The nucleotide sequence is given as TGCGCCAGCAGTGAGTTGGGTCCTCAGCCCCAGCATTTT.